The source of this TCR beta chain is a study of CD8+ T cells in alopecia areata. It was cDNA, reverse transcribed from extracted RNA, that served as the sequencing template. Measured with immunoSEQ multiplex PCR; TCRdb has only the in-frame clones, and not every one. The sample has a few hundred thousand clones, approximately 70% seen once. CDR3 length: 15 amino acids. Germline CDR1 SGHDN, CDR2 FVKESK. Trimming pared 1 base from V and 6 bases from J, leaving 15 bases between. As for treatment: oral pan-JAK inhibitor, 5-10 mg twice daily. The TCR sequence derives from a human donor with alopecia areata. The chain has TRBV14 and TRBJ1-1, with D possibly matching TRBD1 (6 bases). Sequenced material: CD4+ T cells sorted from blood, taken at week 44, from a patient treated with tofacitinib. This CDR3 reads CASSQGLTGAAEAFF. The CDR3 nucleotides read TGTGCCAGCAGCCAAGGACTGACAGGAGCCGCTGAAGCTTTCTTT. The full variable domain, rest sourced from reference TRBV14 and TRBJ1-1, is EAGVTQFPSHSVIEKGQTVTLRCDPISGHDNLYWYRRVMGKEIKFLLHFVKESKQDESGMPNNRFLAERTGGTYSTLKVQPAELEDSGVYFCASSQGLTGAAEAFFGQGTRLTVV.